A single sample gave rise to the 24 T cell receptor beta chains below, sequenced in a study of beta chain features in type 1 diabetes. TCRB transcripts that were expressed got sequenced, as all of the isolated RNA had been reverse transcribed. Assay: immunoSEQ multiplex PCR; the TCRdb copy retains only in-frame clones and omits some. The sample lists about 330,000 clones, 8% to 13% seen once, with 0.015% in the top ten. Sequences were obtained from naive CD4+ T cells from blood. The receptors were gathered from a woman in her twenties or thirties in good health.

This clone was detected a few times. This sequence joins TRBV11-2 and TRBJ2-7; possible D gene TRBD2, 6 bases. This CDR3 has 12 amino acids. Germline CDR1 is SGHAT and CDR2 is FQNNGV. Trimming removed 5 bases from V and 7 bases from J, with 12 bases in between. The CDR3 reads CASSPVREEQYF. The CDR3, as DNA: TGTGCCAGCAGCCCCGTCCGGGAGGAGCAGTACTTC. The entire variable domain, with the rest obtained from reference TRBV11-2 and TRBJ2-7, is as follows: EAGVAQSPRYKIIEKRQSVAFWCNPISGHATLYWYQQILGQGPKLLIQFQNNGVVDDSQLPKDRFSAERLKGVDSTLKIQPAKLEDSAVYLCASSPVREEQYFGPGTRLTVT.

This clone was observed a handful of times. The rearrangement links TRBV7-3 to TRBJ2-2, with D hard to call. Deletions cut 4 bases from V and 6 bases from J, with 9 bases between. Germline values: CDR1 SGHTA, CDR2 FQGTGA. The CDR3 runs to 13 residues. In DNA, the CDR3 is TGTGCCAGCAGCTCCAATTCGGCCGGGGAGCTGTTTTTT. This sequence encodes CASSSNSAGELFF.

CDR3 amino acids: CAWRDRGKRNYGYTF. The CDR3 DNA reads as TGTGCCTGGAGGGACAGGGGAAAAAGGAACTATGGCTACACCTTC. V gene TRBV30 combines with J gene TRBJ1-2; the match to TRBD1 covers 9 bases. The length of the CDR3 is 15 residues. The V gene end was trimmed by 3 bases and the J gene end by 2 bases; junction bases not matched to a gene: 7. Germline loops: CDR1 GTSNPN, CDR2 SVGIG (reference sequence).

As to this clone: One junction end disagrees with the germline gene, perhaps due to a read error. The chain employs TRBV19 and TRBJ2-3; 9 bases line up with TRBD2. CDR1 and CDR2 from the germline V gene are LNHDA and SQIVND (reference sequence). The CDR3 is 16 amino acids. DNA for the CDR3: TGTGCTAGTAGTGCGCCTAGCGGGATCAGTCCAGATACGCAGTATTTT. The encoded protein is CASSAPSGISPDTQYF.

The V call is TRBV5-6, the J call TRBJ2-2, with unresolved D. The CDR3 extends over 15 amino acids. Per germline, CDR1 SGHDT and CDR2 YYEEEE. V lost 0 bases, J lost 4 bases, and 10 bases lay in between. The CDR3 nucleotides read TGTGCCAGCAGCTTGGGTGGTGTCGGCACCGGGGAGCTGTTTTTT. It is translated as CASSLGGVGTGELFF.

The CDR3: CASSPSGTQYF. CDR3 bases: TGTGCCAGTAGTCCCTCAGGGACCCAGTACTTC. The J gene is TRBJ2-5, the V gene TRBV19; D not certain. The V and J ends lost 5 bases and 7 bases respectively, with 8 bases between them. Germline CDR1 and CDR2: LNHDA and SQIVND (reference sequence). The CDR3 extends over 11 amino acids.

This clone has a handful of counts. This chain connects TRBV9 to TRBJ1-4; 7 bases align to TRBD1. The CDR3 contains 15 residues. CDR1 and CDR2 (germline): SGDLS, YYNGEE. The V gene end was trimmed by 3 bases and the J gene end by 7 bases; junction bases not matched to a gene: 9. CDR3: CASSDTTGPGEKLFF. The CDR3 region has the DNA TGTGCCAGCAGCGATACGACAGGGCCAGGTGAAAAACTGTTTTTT.

This clone was picked up a small number of times. This rearrangement joins TRBV28 to TRBJ2-1; TRBD2 agrees at 9 bases. CDR1 and CDR2 (germline): MDHEN, SYDVKM. The CDR3 is 13 residues long. J lost 7 bases, V lost 6 bases, and 4 bases had no gene match. CDR3 in DNA: TGTGCCAGCAGAATAGCGGGAGTGAATGAGCAGTTCTTC. It encodes CASRIAGVNEQFF.

This sequence joins TRBV6-1 and TRBJ2-1, with 14 bases aligning to TRBD2. Per the germline V gene, CDR1 is MNHNS and CDR2 is SASEGT. V was clipped by 5 bases and J by 7 bases; unmatched bases: 4. CDR3 length equals 15 residues. The CDR3 loop reads CASSPRTSGRNEQFF. The CDR3 nucleotides read TGTGCCAGCAGTCCCCGGACTAGCGGGAGGAATGAGCAGTTCTTC.

This clone was recorded at least ten times. The chain links TRBV23-1 to TRBJ1-2, with 8 nucleotides matching TRBD1. TRBV23-1 is annotated as an ORF whose role is uncertain. The CDR3 is 13 residues long. V lost 8 bases, J lost 8 bases, and 10 bases stayed unmatched. The CDR3 spells CASEGQGGQGYTF. Here the CDR3 DNA reads TGCGCCAGCGAAGGACAGGGAGGGCAAGGCTACACCTTC.

This clone was counted between two and nine times. The J gene is TRBJ2-1, the V gene TRBV10-3, with TRBD1 matching over 7 bases. In germline, CDR1 is ENHRY, CDR2 SYGVKD. This CDR3 contains 13 residues. V shed 9 bases, J shed 5 bases, and the junction held 7 bases outside the gene matches. The CDR3 region is CAISRTGNNEQFF. The DNA of the CDR3 is TGTGCCATATCCAGGACAGGAAACAATGAGCAGTTCTTC.

This clone was found a few times. CDR3 amino acids: CASSLAGTGKNQPQHF. Written as DNA, the CDR3 is TGTGCCAGCAGCTTGGCCGGGACAGGGAAGAATCAGCCCCAGCATTTT. The V gene is TRBV5-4, the J gene TRBJ1-5, with 9 positions matching TRBD1. The germline V gene encodes CDR1 SGHNT and CDR2 YYREEE (reference sequence). This CDR3 is built from 16 residues. Trimming at V came to 0 bases and at J to 4 bases, leaving 5 bases not matched to a gene.

The chain links TRBV9 to TRBJ2-7; TRBD2 might be the D (6 bases). The CDR3 contains 15 residues. Germline CDR1 is SGDLS and CDR2 is YYNGEE. The V and J ends lost 4 bases and 2 bases respectively, with 16 bases between them. In nucleotides, the CDR3 is TGTGCCAGCAGCCCCCTCCGGGACTCTACCTACGAGCAGTACTTC. It specifies CASSPLRDSTYEQYF.

This chain connects TRBV18 to TRBJ1-5; tentative D call: TRBD1 (5 bases). The V gene's germline CDR1 is KGHSH and CDR2 LQKENI. V was pared by 4 bases and J by 5 bases, with 15 bases between. CDR3 size: 15 residues. The CDR3 loop reads CASSLAQGRDQPQHF. CDR3 coding DNA: TGTGCCAGCTCACTAGCCCAGGGTAGGGATCAGCCCCAGCATTTT.

This chain links TRBV4-3 with TRBJ2-3; D is possibly TRBD1 (6 bases). Germline assignment: CDR1 LGHNA and CDR2 YSLEER. This CDR3 has 17 amino acids. The V gene lost 0 bases and the J gene lost 0 bases, with 13 bases spanning the gap. CDR3 amino acids: CASSQEGDTLSTDTQYF. Here the CDR3 DNA reads TGCGCCAGCAGCCAAGAAGGGGACACTCTGAGCACAGATACGCAGTATTTT.

The V gene is TRBV28, the J gene TRBJ2-3; 9 bases are a match to TRBD2. CDR1 and CDR2 (germline): MDHEN, SYDVKM. V shed 5 bases and J 3 bases; nucleotides not matched to a gene: 9. This CDR3 comprises 16 residues. The CDR3 spells CASSASSGTLTDTQYF. The DNA of the CDR3 is TGTGCCAGCAGTGCCTCTAGCGGGACGCTGACAGATACGCAGTATTTT.

The chain has TRBV11-1 and TRBJ2-5; D is uncertain. Germline CDR1 SGHAT, CDR2 FQDESV (reference sequence). The V gene lost 5 bases and the J gene lost 0 bases, with 16 bases spanning the gap. This CDR3 has 16 residues. The CDR3 DNA is TGTGCCAGCAGCCCTAGGTATCTGTCGTACCAAGAGACCCAGTACTTC. Translating gives CASSPRYLSYQETQYF.

The table lists this clone with a few counts. The chain joins TRBV30 to TRBJ1-2, with D hard to call. Trimming cost V 2 bases and J 8 bases, with 15 bases left between them. The CDR3 consists of 13 residues. Germline CDR1 GTSNPN, CDR2 SVGIG (reference sequence). The CDR3 reads CAWSRNGVRGYTF. The CDR3 region has the DNA TGTGCCTGGAGTAGGAACGGGGTCCGGGGCTACACCTTC.

The chain uses TRBV7-9 and TRBJ2-5, with 7 bases fitting TRBD1. The CDR3 has 14 amino acids. Germline CDR1 reads SEHNR; CDR2 reads FQNEAQ (reference sequence). J was trimmed by 5 bases and V by 5 bases; bases with no gene match: 8. The CDR3 sequence is CASSRIQGSETQYF. The CDR3 nucleotides are TGTGCCAGCAGCAGAATACAGGGGTCGGAGACCCAGTACTTC.

This chain joins TRBV7-2 and TRBJ1-2; a weak D match, TRBD1 (5 bases). The CDR3 runs 16 residues. Per the germline V gene, CDR1 is SGHTA and CDR2 is FQGNSA. V was shortened by 9 bases and J by 8 bases, with 28 bases between the two germline ends. CDR3 nucleotides: TGTGCCAGGGGGGGATTTCCGGGTGGTGGGACCTACGGCTACACCTTC. As protein: CARGGFPGGGTYGYTF.

V usage is TRBV6-1 and J usage is TRBJ2-7; D perhaps matches TRBD2 (6 bases). The CDR3 has 13 amino acids. The V and J ends lost 5 bases and 6 bases respectively, with 14 bases between them. Germline V gene data show CDR1 as MNHNS and CDR2 as SASEGT. The CDR3 spells CASSLEDYIEQYF. The CDR3, as DNA: TGTGCCAGCAGTTTGGAGGACTATATCGAGCAGTACTTC.

The chain carries TRBV2 and TRBJ2-5; a weak D match, TRBD1 (7 bases). V was shortened by 6 bases and J by 5 bases, with 19 bases between the two germline ends. The CDR3 totals 15 residues. Looked up from germline, CDR1 is SNHLY and CDR2 is FYNNEI. CDR3 sequence reads: CASRADRVGGETQYF. The CDR3 nucleotides read TGTGCCAGCAGAGCCGACAGGGTAGGAGGGGAGACCCAGTACTTC.

This clone turned up a few times. The chain links TRBV4-2 to TRBJ2-1; 7 bases fit TRBD2. The CDR3 is 18 amino acids. Trimming took 3 bases from V and 0 from J; bases not matched to a gene: 11. The germline V gene encodes CDR1 LGHNA and CDR2 YNFKEQ. CDR3 sequence: CASSQGAPSGNSYNEQFF. CDR3 nucleotides: TGTGCCAGCAGCCAGGGCGCCCCTAGCGGAAACTCCTACAATGAGCAGTTCTTC.

As to this clone: At the DNA level, this CDR3 is encoded by other sequences in the same sample as well. The V and J genes are TRBV29-1 and TRBJ2-5, with a tentative D call TRBD2 (5 bases). Trimming removed 1 base from V and 4 bases from J, with 7 bases in between. Germline assignment: CDR1 SQVTM and CDR2 ANQGSEA. The CDR3 length is 12 residues. For the CDR3, the DNA is TGCAGCGTTGAAGCCGGAGGAGAGACCCAGTACTTC. Its protein product is CSVEAGGETQYF.